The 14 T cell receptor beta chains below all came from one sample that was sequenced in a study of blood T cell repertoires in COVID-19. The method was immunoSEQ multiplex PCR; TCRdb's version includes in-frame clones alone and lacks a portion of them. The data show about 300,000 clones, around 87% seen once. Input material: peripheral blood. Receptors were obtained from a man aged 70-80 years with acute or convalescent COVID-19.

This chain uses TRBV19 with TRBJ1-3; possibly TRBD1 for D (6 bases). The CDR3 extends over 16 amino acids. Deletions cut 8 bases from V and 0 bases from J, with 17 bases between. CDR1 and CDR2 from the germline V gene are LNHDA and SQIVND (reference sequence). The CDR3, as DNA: TGTGCCAGTGGGGGCGACAGGATCCTCTCTGGAAACACCATATATTTT. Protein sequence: CASGGDRILSGNTIYF.

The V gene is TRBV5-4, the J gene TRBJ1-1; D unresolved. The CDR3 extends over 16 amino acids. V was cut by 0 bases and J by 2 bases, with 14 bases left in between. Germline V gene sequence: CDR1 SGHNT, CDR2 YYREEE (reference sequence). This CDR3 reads CASSLGGGRPNTEAFF. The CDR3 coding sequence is TGTGCCAGCAGCTTGGGGGGAGGACGCCCAAACACTGAAGCTTTCTTT.

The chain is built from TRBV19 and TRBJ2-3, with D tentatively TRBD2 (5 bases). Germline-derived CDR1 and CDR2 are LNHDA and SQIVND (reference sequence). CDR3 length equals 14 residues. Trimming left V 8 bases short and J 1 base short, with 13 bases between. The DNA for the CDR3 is TGTGCCAGTCGTTCCCTCGGGGGCACAGATACGCAGTATTTT. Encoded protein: CASRSLGGTDTQYF.

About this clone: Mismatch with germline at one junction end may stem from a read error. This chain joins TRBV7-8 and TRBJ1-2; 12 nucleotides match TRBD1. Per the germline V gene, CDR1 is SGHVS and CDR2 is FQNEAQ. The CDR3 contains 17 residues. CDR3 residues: CASSLAAGTGGNYGYTF. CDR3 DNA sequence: TGTGCCAGCAGCCTAGCCGCCGGGACAGGGGGCAACTATGGCTACACCTTC.

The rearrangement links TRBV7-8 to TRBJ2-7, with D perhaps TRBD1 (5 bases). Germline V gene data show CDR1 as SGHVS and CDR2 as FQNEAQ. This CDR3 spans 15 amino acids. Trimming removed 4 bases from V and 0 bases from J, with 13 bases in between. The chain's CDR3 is CASSSEPDSSYEQYF. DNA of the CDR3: TGTGCCAGCAGCTCCGAACCAGACAGCTCCTACGAGCAGTACTTC. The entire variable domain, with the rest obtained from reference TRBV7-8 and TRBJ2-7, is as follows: GAGVSQSPRYKVAKRGQDVALRCDPISGHVSLFWYQQALGQGPEFLTYFQNEAQLDKSGLPSDRFFAERPEGSVSTLKIQRTQQEDSAVYLCASSSEPDSSYEQYFGPGTRLTVT.

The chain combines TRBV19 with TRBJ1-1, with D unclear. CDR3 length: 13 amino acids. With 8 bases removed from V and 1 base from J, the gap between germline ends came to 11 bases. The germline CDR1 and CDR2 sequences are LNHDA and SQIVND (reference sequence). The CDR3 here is CASHRLWNTEAFF. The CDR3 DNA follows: TGTGCCAGTCATCGACTCTGGAACACTGAAGCTTTCTTT.

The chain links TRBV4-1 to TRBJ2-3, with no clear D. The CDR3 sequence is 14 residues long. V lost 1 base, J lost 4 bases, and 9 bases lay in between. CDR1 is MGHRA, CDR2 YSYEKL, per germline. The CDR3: CASSQVPQADTQYF. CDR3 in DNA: TGCGCCAGCAGCCAAGTCCCTCAGGCAGATACGCAGTATTTT.

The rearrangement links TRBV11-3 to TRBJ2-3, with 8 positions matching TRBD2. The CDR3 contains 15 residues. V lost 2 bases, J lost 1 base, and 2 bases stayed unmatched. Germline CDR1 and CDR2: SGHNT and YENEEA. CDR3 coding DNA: TGTGCCAGCAGCTTAAGAGCGGGGGGCACAGATACGCAGTATTTT. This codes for CASSLRAGGTDTQYF.

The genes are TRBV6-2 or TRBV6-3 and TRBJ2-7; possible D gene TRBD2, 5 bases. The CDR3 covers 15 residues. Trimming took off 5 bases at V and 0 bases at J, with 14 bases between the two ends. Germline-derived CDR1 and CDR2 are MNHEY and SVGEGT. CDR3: CASSRGPPSSYEQYF. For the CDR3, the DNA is TGTGCCAGCAGTCGAGGGCCCCCGAGCTCCTACGAGCAGTACTTC.

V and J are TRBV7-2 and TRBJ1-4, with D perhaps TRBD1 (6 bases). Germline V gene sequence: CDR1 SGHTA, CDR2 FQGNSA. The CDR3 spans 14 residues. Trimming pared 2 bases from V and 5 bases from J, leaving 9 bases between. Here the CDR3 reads CASSLTGLNEKLFF. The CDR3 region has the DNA TGTGCCAGCAGCTTAACAGGGCTAAATGAAAAACTGTTTTTT.

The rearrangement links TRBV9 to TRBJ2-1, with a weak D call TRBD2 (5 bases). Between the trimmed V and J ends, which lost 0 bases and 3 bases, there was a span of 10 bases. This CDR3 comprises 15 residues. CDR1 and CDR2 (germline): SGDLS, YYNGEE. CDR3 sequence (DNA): TGTGCCAGCAGCGTAGGACCGGGGTACTACAATGAGCAGTTCTTC. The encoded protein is CASSVGPGYYNEQFF.

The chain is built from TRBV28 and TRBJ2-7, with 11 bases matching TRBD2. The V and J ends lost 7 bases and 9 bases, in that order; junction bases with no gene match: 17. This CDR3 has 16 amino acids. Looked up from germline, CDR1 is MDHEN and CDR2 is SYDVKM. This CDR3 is CASTHPGASGRTGQYF. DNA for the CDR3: TGTGCCAGCACGCATCCCGGGGCTAGCGGGAGGACAGGGCAGTACTTC.

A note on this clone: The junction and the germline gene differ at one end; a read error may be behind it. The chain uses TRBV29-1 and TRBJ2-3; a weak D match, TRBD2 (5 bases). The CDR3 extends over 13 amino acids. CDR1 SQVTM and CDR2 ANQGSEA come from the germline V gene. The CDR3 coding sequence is TGCAGCGTCTGGGGAGCTAGCATAGATACGCAGTATTTT. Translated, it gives CSVWGASIDTQYF.

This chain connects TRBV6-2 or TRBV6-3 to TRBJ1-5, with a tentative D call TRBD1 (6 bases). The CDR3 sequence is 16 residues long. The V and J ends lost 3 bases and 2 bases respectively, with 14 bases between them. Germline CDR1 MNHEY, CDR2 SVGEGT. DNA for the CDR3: TGTGCCAGCAGTTATCCGTGGGGGGGCGGCAATCAGCCCCAGCATTTT. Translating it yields CASSYPWGGGNQPQHF.